A selection of T cell receptor beta chains follows, all from one sample in a study of cytotoxic CD8 clonotypes in ibrutinib-treated CLL. Profiled with immunoSEQ multiplex PCR; TCRdb holds only in-frame clones, not every one. The sample lists some 200,000 clones, 65% to 80% occurring once. This material consisted of PBMCs, taken after 12 months of ibrutinib treatment. The source of these receptors is a human donor with chronic lymphocytic leukemia. Both conserved end residues are part of each CDR3. Fields, in order: V gene, J gene, D gene, clone size, CDR3 DNA, CDR3 protein. D genes are given only for firm matches. Rows may omit the clone size; those that give it use once, few, many or a size class.

v_gene: TRBV11-3
j_gene: TRBJ1-1
d_gene: -
abundance: -
CDR3nt: TGTGCCAGCAGGGGTAGGGTTGAAGCTTTCTTT
CDR3aa: CASRGRVEAFF

v_gene: TRBV5-6
j_gene: TRBJ2-7
d_gene: TRBD2
abundance: many
CDR3nt: TGTGCCAGCAGCTTGGTCGGTGGCGGGAGGTCCCACGAGCAGTACTTC
CDR3aa: CASSLVGGGRSHEQYF

v_gene: TRBV30
j_gene: TRBJ2-7
d_gene: TRBD2
abundance: few
CDR3nt: TGTGCCTGGAGTGTACCGGGACTAGCGAAAAACTACGAGCAGTACTTC
CDR3aa: CAWSVPGLAKNYEQYF

v_gene: TRBV28
j_gene: TRBJ2-3
d_gene: -
abundance: -
CDR3nt: TGTGCCGCGCGCGGGGCAGATACGCAGTATTTT
CDR3aa: CAARGADTQYF

v_gene: TRBV9
j_gene: TRBJ2-1
d_gene: TRBD2
abundance: -
CDR3nt: TGTGCCAGCAGCTTTTATAGCGGGGGGAGCCGGAATGAGCAGTTCTTC
CDR3aa: CASSFYSGGSRNEQFF

v_gene: TRBV5-1
j_gene: TRBJ2-1
d_gene: -
abundance: -
CDR3nt: TGCGCCAGCTGGGAAGGGGTTTCCTCCTACAATGAGCAGTTCTTC
CDR3aa: CASWEGVSSYNEQFF

v_gene: TRBV11-2
j_gene: TRBJ1-6
d_gene: -
abundance: -
CDR3nt: TGTGCCAGCAGCCCACTTCGAGAGTCTAATTCACCCCTCCACTTT
CDR3aa: CASSPLRESNSPLHF

v_gene: TRBV9
j_gene: TRBJ1-6
d_gene: -
abundance: few
CDR3nt: TGTGCCAGCAGCCCGGAGGTCAGGAATTCACCCCTCCACTTT
CDR3aa: CASSPEVRNSPLHF

v_gene: TRBV5-1
j_gene: TRBJ1-3
d_gene: TRBD1
abundance: -
CDR3nt: TGCGCCAGCAGCGTGGACAGGGCTTCTGGAAACACCATATATTTT
CDR3aa: CASSVDRASGNTIYF

v_gene: TRBV21-1
j_gene: TRBJ2-2
d_gene: -
abundance: -
CDR3nt: TGTGCCAGCAGCAAAGCGGGCGGGAAGACGGAAAGAACGATTAACACCGGGGAGCTGTTTTTT
CDR3aa: CASSKAGGKTERTINTGELFF

v_gene: TRBV27
j_gene: TRBJ2-7
d_gene: TRBD1
abundance: -
CDR3nt: TGTGCCAGCAGTGAGGGGGGGACAGGGGGCTTCGAGCAGTACTTC
CDR3aa: CASSEGGTGGFEQYF

v_gene: TRBV4-3
j_gene: TRBJ2-7
d_gene: -
abundance: -
CDR3nt: TGCGCCAGCAGCCTGGAGTTAGTAGGCTCCTACGAGCAGTACTTC
CDR3aa: CASSLELVGSYEQYF

v_gene: TRBV21-1
j_gene: TRBJ2-3
d_gene: -
abundance: -
CDR3nt: TGTGCCAGCAGGAGGACTAGCGGGAAAACAGATACGCAGTATTTT
CDR3aa: CASRRTSGKTDTQYF

v_gene: TRBV18
j_gene: TRBJ1-1
d_gene: -
abundance: once
CDR3nt: TGTGCCAGCTCACCACCGTGGGATTTCTCACCGGGGAACACTGAAGCTTTCTTT
CDR3aa: CASSPPWDFSPGNTEAFF

v_gene: TRBV6-5
j_gene: TRBJ2-7
d_gene: TRBD2
abundance: -
CDR3nt: TGTGCCAGCAGTTCGTGGACTAGCGGGAGGTACGAGCAGTACTTC
CDR3aa: CASSSWTSGRYEQYF